The 4 T cell receptor beta chains in this list originate from one sample, sequenced in a study of cytotoxic CD8 clonotypes in ibrutinib-treated CLL. Sequencing used immunoSEQ multiplex PCR; TCRdb keeps in-frame clones, though not all of them. Here the sample spans tens of thousands of clones, around nine tenths being singletons. The sample was PBMCs, taken after 12 months of ibrutinib treatment. The origin of the receptors is a human donor with chronic lymphocytic leukemia.

This chain uses TRBV28 with TRBJ1-3, with TRBD1 as a possible D gene (5 bases). The V and J ends lost 5 bases and 4 bases respectively, with 12 bases between them. This CDR3 has 14 amino acids. Germline V CDR1 and CDR2: MDHEN, SYDVKM. CDR3 loop: CASSAWGAGNTIYF. As DNA, the CDR3 is TGTGCCAGCAGTGCATGGGGCGCCGGAAACACCATATATTTT.

The chain has TRBV6-6 and TRBJ2-3; 13 bases agree with TRBD2. Germline CDR1 is MNHNY and CDR2 is SVGAGI (reference sequence). The CDR3 runs 16 residues. Trimming took 2 bases from V and 2 from J; bases not matched to a gene: 1. The CDR3 DNA follows: TGTGCCAGCAGTTACGGACTAGCGGGAGTCACAGATACGCAGTATTTT. Translating it yields CASSYGLAGVTDTQYF.

The chain uses TRBV19 and TRBJ1-3; D is unresolved. V shed 4 bases and J shed 0 bases, with 16 bases lying between them. CDR1 is LNHDA and CDR2 is SQIVND in the germline V gene (reference sequence). The CDR3 runs to 17 residues. CDR3 protein: CASSTTHSLSSGNTIYF. The DNA of the CDR3 is TGTGCCAGTAGTACGACTCACTCCCTGAGCTCTGGAAACACCATATATTTT.

V gene TRBV19 combines with J gene TRBJ2-5; TRBD2 is a possible D gene (6 bases). V was pared by 5 bases and J by 5 bases, with 21 bases between. The CDR3 extends over 16 amino acids. Germline V lookup: CDR1 LNHDA, CDR2 SQIVND (reference sequence). The CDR3 here is CASSPAGTPNWETQYF. The CDR3 region has the DNA TGTGCCAGTAGTCCCGCCGGGACTCCTAATTGGGAGACCCAGTACTTC.